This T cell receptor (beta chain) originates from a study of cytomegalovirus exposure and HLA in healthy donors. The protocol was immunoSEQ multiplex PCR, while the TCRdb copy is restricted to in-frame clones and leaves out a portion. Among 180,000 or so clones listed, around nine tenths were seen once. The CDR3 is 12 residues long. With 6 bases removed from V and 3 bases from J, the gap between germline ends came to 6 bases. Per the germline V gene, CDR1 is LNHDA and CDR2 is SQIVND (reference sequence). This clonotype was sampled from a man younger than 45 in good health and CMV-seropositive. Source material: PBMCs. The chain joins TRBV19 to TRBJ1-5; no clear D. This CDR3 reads CASSFYNQPQHF. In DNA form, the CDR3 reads TGTGCCAGTAGCTTTTACAATCAGCCCCAGCATTTT.